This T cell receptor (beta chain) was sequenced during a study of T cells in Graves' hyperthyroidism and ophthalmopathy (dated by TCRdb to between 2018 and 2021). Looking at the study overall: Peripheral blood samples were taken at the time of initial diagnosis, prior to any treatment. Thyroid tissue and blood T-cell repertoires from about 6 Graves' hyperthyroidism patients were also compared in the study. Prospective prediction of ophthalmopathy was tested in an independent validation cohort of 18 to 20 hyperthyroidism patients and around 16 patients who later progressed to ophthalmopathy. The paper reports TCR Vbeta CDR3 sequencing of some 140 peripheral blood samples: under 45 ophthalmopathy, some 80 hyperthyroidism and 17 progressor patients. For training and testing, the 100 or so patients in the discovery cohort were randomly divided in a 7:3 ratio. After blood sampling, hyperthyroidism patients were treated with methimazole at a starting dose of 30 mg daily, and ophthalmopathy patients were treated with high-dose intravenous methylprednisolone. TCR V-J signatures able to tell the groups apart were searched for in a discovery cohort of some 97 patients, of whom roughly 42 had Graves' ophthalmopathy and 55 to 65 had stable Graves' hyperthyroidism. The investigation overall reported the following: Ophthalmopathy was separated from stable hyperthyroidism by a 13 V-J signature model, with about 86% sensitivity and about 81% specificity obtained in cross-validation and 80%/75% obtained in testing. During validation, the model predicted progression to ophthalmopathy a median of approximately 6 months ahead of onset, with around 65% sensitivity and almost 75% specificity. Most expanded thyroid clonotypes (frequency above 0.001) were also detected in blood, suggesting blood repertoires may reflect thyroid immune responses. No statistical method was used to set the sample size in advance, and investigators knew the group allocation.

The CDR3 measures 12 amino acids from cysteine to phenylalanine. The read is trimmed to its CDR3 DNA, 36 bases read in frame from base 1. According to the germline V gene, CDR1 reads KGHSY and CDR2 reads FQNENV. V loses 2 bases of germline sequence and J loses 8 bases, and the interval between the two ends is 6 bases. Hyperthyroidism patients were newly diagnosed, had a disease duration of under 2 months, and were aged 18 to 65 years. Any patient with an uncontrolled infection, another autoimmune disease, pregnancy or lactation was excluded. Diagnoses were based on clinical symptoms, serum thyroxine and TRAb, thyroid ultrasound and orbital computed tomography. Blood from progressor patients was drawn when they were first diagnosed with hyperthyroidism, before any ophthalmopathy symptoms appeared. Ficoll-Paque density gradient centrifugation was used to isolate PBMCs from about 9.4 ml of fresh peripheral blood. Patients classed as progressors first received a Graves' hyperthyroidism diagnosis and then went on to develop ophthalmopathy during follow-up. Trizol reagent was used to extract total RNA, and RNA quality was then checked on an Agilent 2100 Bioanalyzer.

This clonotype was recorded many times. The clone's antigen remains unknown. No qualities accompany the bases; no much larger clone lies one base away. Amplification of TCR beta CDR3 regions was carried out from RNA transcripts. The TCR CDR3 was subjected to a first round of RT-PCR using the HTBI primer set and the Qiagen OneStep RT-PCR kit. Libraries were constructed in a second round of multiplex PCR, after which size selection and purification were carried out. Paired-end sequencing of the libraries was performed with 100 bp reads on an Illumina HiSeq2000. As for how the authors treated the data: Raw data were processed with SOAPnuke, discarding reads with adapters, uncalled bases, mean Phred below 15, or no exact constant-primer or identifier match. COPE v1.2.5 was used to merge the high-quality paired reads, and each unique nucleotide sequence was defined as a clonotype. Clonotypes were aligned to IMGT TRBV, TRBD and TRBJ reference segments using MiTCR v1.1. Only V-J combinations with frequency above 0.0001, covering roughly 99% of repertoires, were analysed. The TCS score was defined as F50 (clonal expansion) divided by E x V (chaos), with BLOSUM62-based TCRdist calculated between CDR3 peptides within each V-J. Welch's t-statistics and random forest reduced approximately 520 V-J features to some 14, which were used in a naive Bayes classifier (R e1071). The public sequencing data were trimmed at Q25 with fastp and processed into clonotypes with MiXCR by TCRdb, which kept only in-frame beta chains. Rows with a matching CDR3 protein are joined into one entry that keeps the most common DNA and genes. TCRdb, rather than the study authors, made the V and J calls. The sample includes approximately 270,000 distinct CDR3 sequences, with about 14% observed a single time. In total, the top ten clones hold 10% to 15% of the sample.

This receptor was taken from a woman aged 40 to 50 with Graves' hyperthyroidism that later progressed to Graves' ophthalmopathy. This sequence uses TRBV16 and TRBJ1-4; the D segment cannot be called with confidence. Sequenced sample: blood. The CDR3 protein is CASSQTEEKLFF. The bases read TGTGCCAGCAGCCAAACAGAAGAAAAACTGTTTTTT.